This T cell receptor beta chain was obtained from a study of blood T cell repertoires in COVID-19. The overall study: Sites in the United States, Italy and Spain provided acute and convalescent COVID-19 samples. The cDNA or gDNA used as material had been derived from T cells, B-cell-depleted T cells, or PBMCs.

This clone came up a few times. Per the authors' pipeline: Researchers report that nucleated cell counts were estimated from reference gene primer amplification. The method was immunoSEQ multiplex PCR; TCRdb's version includes in-frame clones alone and lacks a portion of them. Clone size and the V and J calls come from that table; the DNA yielded D and trimming. The sample consists of some 150,000 clones, roughly 80% of them appearing once. The source material was peripheral blood. The receptor comes from a man aged 60 to 75 with acute or convalescent COVID-19.

The CDR3 loop is CASSFSGRVGETQYF. In DNA form, the CDR3 reads TGTGCCAGCAGTTTTTCGGGCAGGGTTGGGGAGACCCAGTACTTC. This sequence joins TRBV28 and TRBJ2-5; TRBD1 might be the D (5 bases). CDR3 length equals 15 residues. Germline CDR1 is MDHEN and CDR2 is SYDVKM. Trimming pared 3 bases from V and 5 bases from J, leaving 16 bases between.